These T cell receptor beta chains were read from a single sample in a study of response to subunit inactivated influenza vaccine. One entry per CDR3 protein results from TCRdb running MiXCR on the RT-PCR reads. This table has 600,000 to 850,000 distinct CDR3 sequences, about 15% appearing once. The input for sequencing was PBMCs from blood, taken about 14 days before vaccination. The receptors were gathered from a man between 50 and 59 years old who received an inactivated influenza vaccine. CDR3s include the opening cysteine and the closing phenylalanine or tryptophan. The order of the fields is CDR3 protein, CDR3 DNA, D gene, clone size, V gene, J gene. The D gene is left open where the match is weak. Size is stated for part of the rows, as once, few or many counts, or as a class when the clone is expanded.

CDR3aa: CASKDRSDTQYF
CDR3nt: TGCGCCAGCAAGGATAGGTCGGATACGCAGTATTTT
d_gene: -
abundance: many
v_gene: TRBV5-1
j_gene: TRBJ2-3

CDR3aa: CASSYRSGRASYEQYF
CDR3nt: TGTGCCAGCAGTTATCGTAGCGGGAGGGCTTCCTACGAGCAGTACTTC
d_gene: TRBD2
abundance: few
v_gene: TRBV6-5
j_gene: TRBJ2-7

CDR3aa: CASSWGNSNQPQHF
CDR3nt: TGTGCCAGCAGTTGGGGAAATAGCAATCAGCCCCAGCATTTT
d_gene: -
abundance: -
v_gene: TRBV27
j_gene: TRBJ1-5

CDR3aa: CASTHPGQGMTDEQYF
CDR3nt: TGTGCCAGCACTCACCCGGGACAGGGCATGACTGACGAGCAGTACTTC
d_gene: TRBD1
abundance: few
v_gene: TRBV6-2/TRBV6-3
j_gene: TRBJ2-7

CDR3aa: CATSRRGRREPQHF
CDR3nt: TGTGCCACCAGCAGGAGGGGGCGTAGGGAGCCCCAGCATTTT
d_gene: TRBD1
abundance: few
v_gene: TRBV15
j_gene: TRBJ1-5

CDR3aa: CSVEEERKTQYF
CDR3nt: TGCAGCGTTGAAGAGGAGCGGAAGACCCAGTACTTC
d_gene: -
abundance: -
v_gene: TRBV29-1
j_gene: TRBJ2-5

CDR3aa: CASSDRQVTDTQYF
CDR3nt: TGTGCCAGCAGTGATAGACAGGTCACAGATACGCAGTATTTT
d_gene: -
abundance: many
v_gene: TRBV12-3/TRBV12-4
j_gene: TRBJ2-3

CDR3aa: CSARLAGSTDTQYF
CDR3nt: TGCAGTGCGCGACTAGCGGGGAGCACAGATACGCAGTATTTT
d_gene: TRBD2
abundance: few
v_gene: TRBV20-1
j_gene: TRBJ2-3

CDR3aa: CASSLWHSRGGEETQYF
CDR3nt: TGTGCCAGCAGTTTATGGCATAGCAGGGGAGGGGAAGAGACCCAGTACTTC
d_gene: -
abundance: -
v_gene: TRBV28
j_gene: TRBJ2-5

CDR3aa: CAISPQGGYNEQFF
CDR3nt: TGTGCCATCAGTCCTCAGGGAGGCTACAATGAGCAGTTCTTC
d_gene: -
abundance: -
v_gene: TRBV10-3
j_gene: TRBJ2-1

CDR3aa: CASTYGNEQFF
CDR3nt: TGTGCCAGCACCTACGGGAATGAGCAGTTCTTC
d_gene: -
abundance: few
v_gene: TRBV6-5
j_gene: TRBJ2-1

CDR3aa: CSATLIRGTYEQYF
CDR3nt: TGCAGTGCCACCCTTATTCGCGGTACCTACGAGCAGTACTTC
d_gene: -
abundance: -
v_gene: TRBV20-1
j_gene: TRBJ2-7

CDR3aa: CASSRGWVDSMAFEQYF
CDR3nt: TGCGCCAGCAGCCGAGGCTGGGTAGACTCCATGGCGTTCGAGCAGTACTTC
d_gene: -
abundance: few
v_gene: TRBV4-3
j_gene: TRBJ2-7

CDR3aa: CASSLSNGPLTYEQYF
CDR3nt: TGTGCCAGCAGTTTATCGAACGGACCTCTCACCTACGAGCAGTACTTC
d_gene: -
abundance: few
v_gene: TRBV27
j_gene: TRBJ2-7

CDR3aa: CASSPAGFVDTIYF
CDR3nt: TGCGCCAGCAGCCCGGCAGGGTTTGTCGACACCATATATTTT
d_gene: -
abundance: few
v_gene: TRBV4-1
j_gene: TRBJ1-3

CDR3aa: CASSLGQVGPYEQYF
CDR3nt: TGTGCCAGCAGTTTGGGACAGGTGGGACCCTACGAGCAGTACTTC
d_gene: TRBD1
abundance: -
v_gene: TRBV12-3/TRBV12-4
j_gene: TRBJ2-7

CDR3aa: CASKDRVTDTQYF
CDR3nt: TGTGCCAGCAAGGACAGGGTAACAGATACGCAGTATTTT
d_gene: TRBD1
abundance: many
v_gene: TRBV28
j_gene: TRBJ2-3

CDR3aa: CASSLRAGGYQETQYF
CDR3nt: TGTGCCAGCAGTTTACGGGCGGGGGGCTACCAAGAGACCCAGTACTTC
d_gene: TRBD2
abundance: -
v_gene: TRBV12-3/TRBV12-4
j_gene: TRBJ2-5

CDR3aa: CSARPSGPETQYF
CDR3nt: TGCAGTGCTAGACCAAGCGGGCCGGAGACCCAGTACTTC
d_gene: -
abundance: -
v_gene: TRBV20-1
j_gene: TRBJ2-5

CDR3aa: CASSEIIGGNTEAFF
CDR3nt: TGTGCCAGCAGTGAAATAATAGGGGGCAACACTGAAGCTTTCTTT
d_gene: TRBD1
abundance: few
v_gene: TRBV6-1
j_gene: TRBJ1-1

CDR3aa: CASSNRDRDSPLHF
CDR3nt: TGTGCCAGTAGCAACCGGGACAGGGATTCACCCCTCCACTTT
d_gene: TRBD1
abundance: few
v_gene: TRBV19
j_gene: TRBJ1-6

CDR3aa: CASGGAGTGELFF
CDR3nt: TGTGCCAGCGGGGGGGCCGGCACCGGGGAGCTGTTTTTT
d_gene: -
abundance: few
v_gene: TRBV2
j_gene: TRBJ2-2

CDR3aa: CASSGTRDRGRGANVLTF
CDR3nt: TGTGCCAGCAGCGGAACCCGGGACAGGGGACGTGGGGCCAACGTCCTGACTTTC
d_gene: TRBD1
abundance: few
v_gene: TRBV11-1
j_gene: TRBJ2-6

CDR3aa: CSASYRFAEAFF
CDR3nt: TGCAGTGCTAGTTACAGGTTCGCTGAAGCTTTCTTT
d_gene: -
abundance: -
v_gene: TRBV20-1
j_gene: TRBJ1-1

CDR3aa: CASSLWSTLKKNEQFF
CDR3nt: TGTGCCAGCAGTTTATGGTCGACCCTAAAAAAGAATGAGCAGTTCTTC
d_gene: -
abundance: few
v_gene: TRBV28
j_gene: TRBJ2-1

CDR3aa: CASSIQGASEKLFF
CDR3nt: TGTGCCAGCAGTATACAGGGGGCAAGTGAAAAACTGTTTTTT
d_gene: TRBD1
abundance: -
v_gene: TRBV27
j_gene: TRBJ1-4

CDR3aa: CASRRAASYNEQFF
CDR3nt: TGTGCCAGCAGGCGCGCAGCCTCCTACAATGAGCAGTTCTTC
d_gene: -
abundance: few
v_gene: TRBV28
j_gene: TRBJ2-1

CDR3aa: CASRRVGQNLQETQYF
CDR3nt: TGTGCCAGCAGAAGGGTAGGACAGAACCTTCAAGAGACCCAGTACTTC
d_gene: -
abundance: -
v_gene: TRBV12-3/TRBV12-4
j_gene: TRBJ2-5

CDR3aa: CASSEWTGWEQYF
CDR3nt: TGCGCCAGCAGCGAGTGGACAGGGTGGGAGCAGTACTTC
d_gene: TRBD1
abundance: many
v_gene: TRBV4-3
j_gene: TRBJ2-7

CDR3aa: CASSPTGGNTEAFF
CDR3nt: TGTGCCAGCAGCCCGACAGGGGGGAACACTGAAGCTTTCTTT
d_gene: TRBD1
abundance: few
v_gene: TRBV3-1
j_gene: TRBJ1-1

CDR3aa: CASRPTSGGVKYQETQYF
CDR3nt: TGTGCCAGCAGACCAACTAGCGGGGGAGTTAAGTACCAAGAGACCCAGTACTTC
d_gene: TRBD2
abundance: -
v_gene: TRBV7-6
j_gene: TRBJ2-5

CDR3aa: CASSHTRDSYGYTF
CDR3nt: TGTGCCAGCAGCCATACGCGGGACAGCTATGGCTACACCTTC
d_gene: TRBD1
abundance: few
v_gene: TRBV7-8
j_gene: TRBJ1-2

CDR3aa: CASSLASGPGELFF
CDR3nt: TGCGCCAGCAGCTTGGCCTCAGGACCCGGGGAGCTGTTTTTT
d_gene: -
abundance: once
v_gene: TRBV5-1
j_gene: TRBJ2-2

CDR3aa: CATSDRDRDTQYF
CDR3nt: TGTGCCACCAGTGACCGAGATAGGGATACGCAGTATTTT
d_gene: -
abundance: -
v_gene: TRBV24-1
j_gene: TRBJ2-3

CDR3aa: CASSPSGEDIQYF
CDR3nt: TGTGCCAGCAGCCCCTCGGGGGAAGACATTCAGTACTTC
d_gene: -
abundance: few
v_gene: TRBV6-6
j_gene: TRBJ2-4

CDR3aa: CASSQVATGTGVGNEQFF
CDR3nt: TGTGCCAGCAGCCAAGTTGCCACCGGGACAGGGGTTGGGAATGAGCAGTTCTTC
d_gene: TRBD1
abundance: few
v_gene: TRBV3-1
j_gene: TRBJ2-1

CDR3aa: CASSLAAGGTYEQYF
CDR3nt: TGCGCCAGCAGCTTGGCCGCAGGGGGAACCTACGAGCAGTACTTC
d_gene: TRBD1
abundance: -
v_gene: TRBV5-1
j_gene: TRBJ2-7

CDR3aa: CASSLRGGDGSPLHF
CDR3nt: TGTGCCAGCTCACTACGAGGGGGCGACGGTTCACCCCTCCACTTT
d_gene: TRBD1
abundance: few
v_gene: TRBV18
j_gene: TRBJ1-6

CDR3aa: CATSSRRGSYNSPLHF
CDR3nt: TGTGCCACCAGCTCCCGACGGGGCTCCTATAATTCACCCCTCCACTTT
d_gene: -
abundance: few
v_gene: TRBV15
j_gene: TRBJ1-6

CDR3aa: CASRQAGTDSYEQYF
CDR3nt: TGTGCCAGCAGACAAGCCGGGACGGACTCCTACGAGCAGTACTTC
d_gene: -
abundance: few
v_gene: TRBV4-2
j_gene: TRBJ2-7